These 26 T cell receptor beta chains originate from one sample sequenced in a study of T cells in Graves' hyperthyroidism and ophthalmopathy. RNA transcripts were the template for amplifying TCR beta CDR3 regions. The TCR CDR3 first-round RT-PCR relied on the HTBI primer set. Each CDR3 protein is one row after TCRdb ran MiXCR on the multiplex PCR reads. The data show some 500,000 distinct CDR3 sequences, around an eighth seen once. Sequenced: blood. The source is a woman in her late teens or twenties with Graves' hyperthyroidism.

Worth noting for this clonotype: A much larger clone lies a single base off, so this may be a read error. This sequence joins TRBV12-3 or TRBV12-4 and TRBJ1-2, with TRBD1 identical over 7 bases. This CDR3 has 15 amino acids. Losses at the gene ends were 0 bases for V and 4 bases for J; bases not matched to a gene: 5. In nucleotides, the CDR3 is TGTGCCAGCAGTTTAGCGGGGAGACAGGGCTATGGCTACACCTTC. This sequence encodes CASSLAGRQGYGYTF.

This clonotype was seen many times. The chain combines TRBV12-3 or TRBV12-4 with TRBJ1-2; weak D call: TRBD1 (5 bases). The V end lost 6 bases, the J end lost 0 bases, and 11 bases lay between the germline ends. The CDR3 length is 14 residues. CDR3 amino acids: CASRSAGANYGYTF. The DNA for the CDR3 is TGTGCCAGCAGGTCCGCGGGGGCTAACTATGGCTACACCTTC.

This chain joins TRBV7-8 and TRBJ2-3, with 8 nucleotides matching TRBD2. The V and J ends lost 1 base and 2 bases, in that order; junction bases with no gene match: 26. This CDR3 comprises 23 residues. CDR1 and CDR2 from the germline V gene are SGHVS and FQNEAQ. The CDR3 reads CASSLGVGGLAGLGAKTTDTQYF. The CDR3 region has the DNA TGTGCCAGCAGCTTAGGGGTGGGTGGCTTGGCGGGACTAGGAGCTAAAACCACAGATACGCAGTATTTT.

This clonotype appeared many times. The chain employs TRBV10-3 and TRBJ1-4; tentatively, D is TRBD1 (5 bases). The V end was cut by 6 bases, the J end by 8 bases, with 13 bases between. This CDR3 has 13 residues. Germline V gene sequence: CDR1 ENHRY, CDR2 SYGVKD. The CDR3 DNA is TGTGCCATCAGGACAGTTGGAGACGAAAAACTGTTTTTT. Its protein is CAIRTVGDEKLFF.

This clonotype was counted ten times or more. The V and J genes are TRBV9 and TRBJ2-7, with 8 bases lining up with TRBD2. CDR1 and CDR2 (germline): SGDLS, YYNGEE. J was trimmed by 3 bases and V by 0 bases; bases with no gene match: 5. The CDR3 contains 15 residues. The CDR3 DNA is TGTGCCAGCAGCGTAGAAGGGACTAGTGTCTACGAGCAGTACTTC. Translating it yields CASSVEGTSVYEQYF. The full variable domain, completed using reference TRBV9 and TRBJ2-7, is DSGVTQTPKHLITATGQRVTLRCSPRSGDLSVYWYQQSLDQGLQFLIQYYNGEERAKGNILERFSAQQFPDLHSELNLSSLELGDSALYFCASSVEGTSVYEQYFGPGTRLTVT.

This clonotype was seen at least ten times. The chain links TRBV7-3 to TRBJ2-2, with 12 bases aligning to TRBD2. Germline CDR1 SGHTA, CDR2 FQGTGA. The CDR3 loop spans 17 amino acids. Losses at the gene ends were 0 bases for V and 7 bases for J; bases not matched to a gene: 6. CDR3 bases: TGTGCCAGCAGCTTAACCCCGACTAGCGGGAGACTCGGGGAGCTGTTTTTT. Residues: CASSLTPTSGRLGELFF.

This clonotype was seen repeatedly, ten times or more. The CDR3 is CASRIWRSNTEAFF. As DNA, the CDR3 is TGTGCCAGCCGAATCTGGCGATCGAACACTGAAGCTTTCTTT. The J gene is TRBJ1-1, the V gene TRBV6-1; no clear D gene. V was trimmed by 8 bases and J by 1 base, leaving 14 bases between them. This CDR3 has 14 amino acids. In germline, CDR1 is MNHNS, CDR2 SASEGT.

The table lists this clonotype with a few counts. The chain carries TRBV27 and TRBJ1-2; TRBD1 matches at 12 bases. Germline V gene sequence: CDR1 MNHEY, CDR2 SMNVEV (reference sequence). This CDR3 contains 15 residues. J was trimmed by 3 bases and V by 5 bases; bases with no gene match: 4. The CDR3, as DNA: TGTGCCAGCAGTATAGGGACAGGGGGCGACTATGGCTACACCTTC. Translation gives CASSIGTGGDYGYTF.

This clonotype was counted at least ten times. This rearrangement joins TRBV12-3 or TRBV12-4 to TRBJ2-7; 9 positions match TRBD1. J lost 5 bases, V lost 7 bases, and 21 bases had no gene match. This CDR3 has 18 amino acids. CDR3 in DNA: TGTGCCAGCATGTGGGACGGAGACAGGGGGTTTGGTGGGGACGAGCAGTACTTC. Protein product: CASMWDGDRGFGGDEQYF.

This clonotype was observed at least ten times. The gene calls are TRBV15 and TRBJ1-2; TRBD1 is a possible D gene (6 bases). Trimming left V 5 bases short and J 5 bases short, with 18 bases between. The CDR3 loop spans 15 amino acids. The V gene's germline CDR1 is LNHNV and CDR2 YYDKDF (reference sequence). This CDR3 is CATSPRAGEWYGYTF. CDR3 coding DNA: TGTGCCACCAGCCCGAGAGCAGGGGAGTGGTATGGCTACACCTTC. Full variable domain (missing parts from reference TRBV15 and TRBJ1-2): DAMVIQNPRYQVTQFGKPVTLSCSQTLNHNVMYWYQQKSSQAPKLLFHYYDKDFNNEADTPDNFQSRRPNTSFCFLDIRSPGLGDTAMYLCATSPRAGEWYGYTFGSGTRLTVV.

Remarks on this clonotype: A read error is possible here, since a much larger clone lies one base away. The chain employs TRBV12-3 or TRBV12-4 and TRBJ1-5, with D uncertain. Between the trimmed V and J ends, which lost 5 bases and 1 base, there was a span of 9 bases. This CDR3 has 14 residues. CDR3 sequence: CASSPTRSNQPQHF. CDR3 nucleotide sequence: TGTGCCAGCAGTCCGACAAGGAGCAATCAGCCCCAGCATTTT.

This clonotype was recorded at least ten times. This chain links TRBV12-3 or TRBV12-4 with TRBJ2-7; TRBD2 aligns across 10 bases. V lost 6 bases and J lost 4; bases outside the gene matches: 6. The CDR3 loop spans 14 amino acids. The CDR3 loop reads CASRQAGGPYEQYF. DNA for the CDR3: TGTGCCAGCAGGCAAGCGGGAGGGCCGTACGAGCAGTACTTC.

In its sample, this clonotype was seen many times. The chain recombines TRBV10-3 with TRBJ2-5; D gene ambiguous. From germline, CDR1 is ENHRY and CDR2 SYGVKD. V dropped 3 bases and J dropped 3 bases, with 5 bases sitting between them. The CDR3 runs to 12 residues. Here the CDR3 reads CAISDRKETQYF. The DNA of the CDR3 is TGTGCCATCAGTGACAGAAAAGAGACCCAGTACTTC.

This clonotype has more than one count but fewer than ten. The gene calls are TRBV20-1 and TRBJ2-1; 11 positions agree with TRBD2. The germline V gene encodes CDR1 DFQATT and CDR2 SNEGSKA (reference sequence). Trimming at V came to 3 bases and at J to 9 bases, leaving 10 bases not matched to a gene. The CDR3 contains 15 residues. Here the CDR3 reads CSASPIAGGPTEQFF. For the CDR3, the DNA is TGCAGTGCTAGTCCTATAGCGGGAGGGCCGACTGAGCAGTTCTTC.

A note on this clonotype: With a much larger clone just one base away, this may be a read error. This chain connects TRBV7-3 to TRBJ1-2; D is possibly TRBD1 (5 bases). The V gene's germline CDR1 is SGHTA and CDR2 FQGTGA. Trimming cost V 0 bases and J 5 bases, with 13 bases left between them. This CDR3 has 15 amino acids. Written as DNA, the CDR3 is TGTGCCAGCAGCTTAACTAGGGGTTTTGGGTATGGCTACACCTTC. Residues: CASSLTRGFGYGYTF.

This clonotype was counted at least ten times. This rearrangement joins TRBV7-2 to TRBJ2-2, with TRBD2 matching 12 bases. V lost 5 bases to trimming and J lost 0 bases; unmatched junction nucleotides: 1. The V gene's germline CDR1 is SGHTA and CDR2 FQGNSA. The CDR3 is 16 residues long. DNA for the CDR3: TGTGCCAGCAGCCGGACTAGCGGGGCGAACACCGGGGAGCTGTTTTTT. It is translated as CASSRTSGANTGELFF.

The chain couples TRBV5-1 to TRBJ1-1; D is uncertain. The germline V and J ends were trimmed by 4 bases and 2 bases, with 6 bases remaining between them. This CDR3 has 12 residues. Germline CDR1 reads SGHRS; CDR2 reads YFSETQ. CDR3 bases: TGCGCCAGCAGCAACGGTAACACTGAAGCTTTCTTT. Amino acids: CASSNGNTEAFF.

This clonotype was counted only a few times. The CDR3 end shows no conserved phenylalanine or tryptophan, and so a read error is likely. The chain carries TRBV14 and TRBJ1-1; 11 nucleotides match TRBD1. The CDR3 loop spans 15 amino acids. The germline V gene encodes CDR1 SGHDN and CDR2 FVKESK. V trimming: 2 bases; J trimming: 11 bases; junction bases outside the gene matches: 10. CDR3 sequence: CASSQTGQGATGAFL. The CDR3 nucleotides read TGTGCCAGCAGCCAAACAGGACAGGGGGCGACAGGGGCTTTCCTT.

Concerning this clonotype itself: A read error may explain this, as a much larger clone is one base away. The rearrangement uses TRBV7-9 and TRBJ2-1, with a weak D call TRBD2 (7 bases). Germline values: CDR1 SEHNR, CDR2 FQNEAQ (reference sequence). The CDR3 totals 16 residues. The germline V and J ends were trimmed by 11 bases and 4 bases, with 24 bases remaining between them. The CDR3 nucleotides read TGTGCCGGCACCGACGCGGGGGCTAGCGTTTACAATGAGCAGTTCTTC. It codes for CAGTDAGASVYNEQFF.

This clonotype was counted many times. This chain uses TRBV14 with TRBJ2-3; 7 bases are a match to TRBD1. With V trimmed by 8 bases and J by 4 bases, 9 bases remained unmatched. This CDR3 comprises 14 residues. Per germline, CDR1 SGHDN and CDR2 FVKESK. The CDR3, as DNA: TGTGCCAGCGGCACGACAGGGATAGCAGATACGCAGTATTTT. This translates into CASGTTGIADTQYF.

This clonotype has at least ten counts. V usage is TRBV25-1 and J usage is TRBJ1-2, with TRBD1 matching 8 bases. Germline CDR1 is MGHDK and CDR2 is SYGVNS. With V trimmed by 7 bases and J by 8 bases, 15 bases remained unmatched. The length of the CDR3 is 15 residues. The CDR3 loop reads CASTPSLSGQDGYTF. The CDR3 coding sequence is TGTGCCAGCACCCCTTCACTATCGGGACAGGACGGCTACACCTTC.

The chain uses TRBV19 and TRBJ2-6; D gene uncertain. V lost 6 bases and J 3 bases, leaving 6 bases between the germline ends. The length of the CDR3 is 13 residues. Germline V gives CDR1 LNHDA, CDR2 SQIVND (reference sequence). The CDR3 DNA follows: TGTGCCAGTAGGGAAAATGGGGCCAACGTCCTGACTTTC. This gives the protein CASRENGANVLTF.

This clonotype was found many times. V gene TRBV7-3 combines with J gene TRBJ2-3, with TRBD2 matching 8 bases. The CDR3 loop spans 14 amino acids. V shed 7 bases and J 3 bases; nucleotides not matched to a gene: 6. Germline CDR1 reads SGHTA; CDR2 reads FQGTGA. The CDR3 region has the DNA TGTGCCAGCAAGCTCGGGAGGGAGACAGATACGCAGTATTTT. This sequence encodes CASKLGRETDTQYF. Full variable domain (missing parts from reference TRBV7-3 and TRBJ2-3): GAGVSQTPSNKVTEKGKYVELRCDPISGHTALYWYRQSLGQGPEFLIYFQGTGAADDSGLPNDRFFAVRPEGSVSTLKIQRTERGDSAVYLCASKLGRETDTQYFGPGTRLTVL.

The chain combines TRBV4-1 with TRBJ1-5, with 8 bases aligning to TRBD1. Trimming took 5 bases from V and 3 from J; bases not matched to a gene: 6. Germline V CDR1 and CDR2: MGHRA, YSYEKL. The CDR3 extends over 15 amino acids. In nucleotides, the CDR3 is TGCGCCAGCAGCTATCGGACAGGGAACAATCAGCCCCAGCATTTT. It encodes CASSYRTGNNQPQHF.

This clonotype was observed at least ten times. The CDR3 sequence: CSATLTGADTEAFF. The CDR3 DNA is TGCAGTGCCACACTGACAGGGGCGGACACTGAAGCTTTCTTT. This chain connects TRBV20-1 to TRBJ1-1; TRBD1 matches at 8 bases. The V gene end was trimmed by 6 bases and the J gene end by 3 bases; junction bases not matched to a gene: 9. Germline assignment: CDR1 DFQATT and CDR2 SNEGSKA (reference sequence). The CDR3 contains 14 residues.

V and J are TRBV6-2 or TRBV6-3 and TRBJ2-6, with D unresolved. CDR1 and CDR2 from the germline V gene are MNHEY and SVGEGT. V lost 7 bases and J 4 bases, leaving 8 bases between the germline ends. This CDR3 region has 13 residues. CDR3 nucleotide sequence: TGTGCCAGCAAGGACCGGGGGGCCAACGTCCTGACTTTC. Its protein product is CASKDRGANVLTF.